A single sample gave rise to the 14 T cell receptor beta chains below, sequenced in a study of blood T cell repertoires in COVID-19. Libraries were prepared by immunoSEQ multiplex PCR; TCRdb keeps only in-frame clonotypes and omits some of them. The top ten hold roughly 7.3% of the sample, which has more than 65,000 clones, approximately 78% seen once. The sequenced material came from peripheral blood. These receptors all come from a human donor in a cohort sampled during active COVID-19.

The CDR3 loop reads CASSHRRGQETQYF. CDR3 nucleotide sequence: TGTGCCAGCAGCCATAGGAGGGGCCAAGAGACCCAGTACTTC. The V and J genes are TRBV3-1 (or the pseudogene TRBV3-2) and TRBJ2-5; TRBD2 is a possible D gene (6 bases). In germline, CDR1 is LGHDT, CDR2 YNNKEL (reference sequence). This CDR3 comprises 14 residues. The germline V and J ends were trimmed by 3 bases and 1 base, with 9 bases remaining between them.

The genes are TRBV12-3 or TRBV12-4 and TRBJ1-1; 7 bases fit TRBD1. The junction had 7 bases not matched to a gene; V was cut back by 5 bases and J by 10 bases. CDR3 length: 12 amino acids. CDR3: CASSPGQVGAFF. The DNA for the CDR3 is TGTGCCAGCAGTCCTGGACAGGTGGGAGCTTTCTTT.

The rearrangement joins TRBV19 to TRBJ1-4, with D unresolved. Germline loops: CDR1 LNHDA, CDR2 SQIVND (reference sequence). The CDR3 extends over 14 amino acids. The germline V and J ends were trimmed by 5 bases and 1 base, with 8 bases remaining between them. The CDR3 spells CASSPTGTNEKLFF. The CDR3, as DNA: TGTGCCAGTAGTCCAACCGGAACTAATGAAAAACTGTTTTTT.

This clone was seen more than once but under ten times. The rearrangement joins TRBV27 to TRBJ1-5, with 7 bases that match TRBD1. Losses at the gene ends were 5 bases for V and 7 bases for J; bases not matched to a gene: 11. Germline V gives CDR1 MNHEY, CDR2 SMNVEV (reference sequence). This CDR3 contains 15 residues. DNA of the CDR3: TGTGCCAGCAGTGTCCGACAGGGTTATTTGCAGCCCCAGCATTTT. Translated, it gives CASSVRQGYLQPQHF.

This clone has only a few counts. V is TRBV5-1 and J is TRBJ1-5, with 7 bases lining up with TRBD1. V dropped 4 bases and J dropped 0; count of bases not matched to a gene: 7. This CDR3 has 16 residues. Germline V gives CDR1 SGHRS, CDR2 YFSETQ. CDR3 in DNA: TGCGCCAGCAGCGCGGCGGGACAGTATAGCAATCAGCCCCAGCATTTT. Amino acids: CASSAAGQYSNQPQHF.

The J gene is TRBJ2-7, the V gene TRBV7-2; perhaps TRBD1 as D (5 bases). Germline V gene sequence: CDR1 SGHTA, CDR2 FQGNSA. The CDR3 is made up of 16 amino acids. Trimming stripped 2 bases from V and 1 base from J, with 15 bases between. The CDR3 protein is CASSLKPDSRSYEQYF. The CDR3 coding sequence is TGTGCCAGCAGCTTAAAACCCGACAGCCGATCCTACGAGCAGTACTTC.

CDR3 nucleotides: TGTGCCAGTAGTGTCAACAATCAGCCCCAGCATTTT. This codes for CASSVNNQPQHF. J is TRBJ1-5 and V is TRBV19; D gene ambiguous. The CDR3 has 12 amino acids. The V and J ends lost 5 bases and 3 bases respectively, with 5 bases between them. Per germline, CDR1 LNHDA and CDR2 SQIVND (reference sequence).

V and J are TRBV5-1 and TRBJ2-7; maybe TRBD1 (6 bases). This CDR3 has 14 residues. Germline V gene lookup returns CDR1 SGHRS and CDR2 YFSETQ. Trimming stripped 3 bases from V and 0 bases from J, with 10 bases between. CDR3 sequence reads: CASSWGPSSYEQYF. The CDR3 DNA is TGCGCCAGCAGCTGGGGGCCGTCCTCCTACGAGCAGTACTTC.

The CDR3 nucleotides are TGCGCCAGCAGCCCTGACAGGACTGAAAAACTGTTTTTT. It codes for CASSPDRTEKLFF. The rearrangement uses TRBV5-1 and TRBJ1-4; D perhaps matches TRBD1 (6 bases). Trimming removed 4 bases from V and 7 bases from J, with 11 bases in between. There are 13 residues in the CDR3. Germline CDR1 SGHRS, CDR2 YFSETQ.

The chain employs TRBV19 and TRBJ2-7, with D possibly TRBD2 on 6 matching bases. This CDR3 has 13 amino acids. Per the germline V gene, CDR1 is LNHDA and CDR2 is SQIVND (reference sequence). Deletions cut 4 bases from V and 4 bases from J, with 11 bases between. DNA for the CDR3: TGTGCCAGTAGTAACGGGGGAAGGTACGAGCAGTACTTC. Translation: CASSNGGRYEQYF.

This clone was seen more than once but under ten times. The rearrangement uses TRBV5-1 and TRBJ1-5, with D tentatively TRBD1 (5 bases). Germline V lookup: CDR1 SGHRS, CDR2 YFSETQ. Between the trimmed V and J ends, which lost 4 bases and 7 bases, there was a span of 18 bases. CDR3 length: 15 amino acids. The CDR3 DNA reads as TGCGCCAGCAGCCCGTCGGTAGGGCAGGGCCAGCCCCAGCATTTT. Translated, it gives CASSPSVGQGQPQHF.

As for this clone: A read error may be the cause here, since a much bigger clone is one base away. The same CDR3 also results from other DNA sequences found in this sample. This rearrangement joins TRBV7-8 to TRBJ2-7; possibly TRBD1 for D (5 bases). Trimming pared 5 bases from V and 4 bases from J, leaving 9 bases between. Germline CDR1 is SGHVS and CDR2 is FQNEAQ. The CDR3 loop spans 12 amino acids. For the CDR3, the DNA is TGTGCCAGCAGCCCTGACAGATACGAGCAGTACTTC. The encoded protein is CASSPDRYEQYF.

This CDR3 is CASNRAGQGVSGELFF. The DNA for the CDR3 is TGTGCCAGCAACCGGGCGGGACAGGGGGTTTCCGGGGAGCTGTTTTTT. V and J are TRBV3-1 (or the pseudogene TRBV3-2) and TRBJ2-2; the match to TRBD1 covers 11 bases. J lost 6 bases, V lost 7 bases, and 10 bases had no gene match. Germline V gene data show CDR1 as LGHDT and CDR2 as YNNKEL (reference sequence). The CDR3 runs 16 residues.

The chain joins TRBV2 to TRBJ2-7; tentatively, D is TRBD2 (7 bases). This CDR3 is 15 amino acids long. CDR1 and CDR2 from the germline V gene are SNHLY and FYNNEI. V gave up 4 bases and J gave up 5 bases, with 18 bases separating them. The CDR3 DNA sequence: TGTGCCAGCAGTGTCGTGAGGGGGGGGCACCACGAGCAGTACTTC. Its translation: CASSVVRGGHHEQYF.